These 29 T cell receptor beta chains were all obtained from the same sample, sequenced in a study of technical replicates of blood from a few donors (dated by TCRdb to 2017 to 2019). The library relied on the immunoSEQ multiplex PCR assay. TCRdb's version of the immuneACCESS table is confined to in-frame rearrangements and falls short of the full clone set. An unresolved V gene accounts for under half of the shortfall where checked; the remainder is of unknown origin. The table for this sample lists about 61,000 clones; about 90% of them were counted only once. About 5% of the sample goes to the ten largest clones. The source material was PBMCs. These receptors came from a human donor in good health. Some clones in this sample may be carry-over from other donors' samples.

V and J are TRBV13 and TRBJ1-4; 7 positions agree with TRBD1. Losses at the gene ends were 2 bases for V and 8 bases for J; bases not matched to a gene: 11. In germline, CDR1 is PRHDT, CDR2 FYEKMQ (reference sequence). This CDR3 contains 16 residues. The CDR3 nucleotides are TGTGCCAGCAGCTTAACAATTGGAGGGGGCGAGGAAAAACTGTTTTTT. This codes for CASSLTIGGGEEKLFF.

V gene TRBV13 combines with J gene TRBJ2-1; TRBD1 matches at 7 bases. The CDR3 covers 15 residues. Trimming cost V 5 bases and J 4 bases; bases outside gene matches: 8. The germline gives CDR1 PRHDT, CDR2 FYEKMQ (reference sequence). CDR3 region: CASSRTGQLYNEQFF. CDR3 DNA: TGTGCCAGCAGCCGTACGGGACAGCTTTACAATGAGCAGTTCTTC.

The rearrangement links TRBV5-1 to TRBJ2-3; TRBD2 agrees at 11 bases. V shed 4 bases, J shed 4 bases, and the junction held 5 bases outside the gene matches. This CDR3 contains 15 residues. Per germline, CDR1 SGHRS and CDR2 YFSETQ. CDR3 DNA: TGCGCCAGCAGCCCAATAGCGGGGGGGCCAGATACGCAGTATTTT. Protein product: CASSPIAGGPDTQYF.

V and J are TRBV10-3 and TRBJ2-1, with a weak D call TRBD2 (6 bases). Germline CDR1 ENHRY, CDR2 SYGVKD. The V gene lost 6 bases and the J gene lost 0 bases, with 9 bases spanning the gap. The CDR3 is 14 amino acids. The CDR3 region has the DNA TGTGCCATCAGAGCCGGGGGCTCCTACAATGAGCAGTTCTTC. Its protein product is CAIRAGGSYNEQFF.

This rearrangement joins TRBV5-1 to TRBJ1-2; tentatively, D is TRBD1 (5 bases). The CDR3 totals 12 residues. V was trimmed by 0 bases and J by 8 bases, leaving 8 bases between them. The germline V gene has CDR1 SGHRS and CDR2 YFSETQ. CDR3 nucleotides: TGCGCCAGCAGCTTGGAGGGGAAAGGCTACACCTTC. Protein sequence: CASSLEGKGYTF.

The chain employs TRBV5-5 and TRBJ2-7; tentative D call: TRBD2 (6 bases). This CDR3 contains 16 residues. Trimming removed 0 bases at V and 4 bases at J, with 17 bases between. CDR1 and CDR2 (germline): SGHKS, YYEKEE (reference sequence). CDR3 nucleotide sequence: TGTGCCAGCAGCTTGGTGGGAGGTCGACTCGGGTACGAGCAGTACTTC. Its protein is CASSLVGGRLGYEQYF.

This clone has a single count. At one end, the junction sequence differs from germline, possibly due to a read error. The chain recombines TRBV11-2 with TRBJ2-3; D is perhaps TRBD2 (6 bases). The CDR3 covers 13 residues. Germline V gene lookup returns CDR1 SGHAT and CDR2 FQNNGV. The CDR3 nucleotides read TGTGCCAGCACTATACCCCGGGAGCGCGCCAGTCATTTT. It translates to CASTIPRERASHF.

The chain uses TRBV18 and TRBJ1-5; TRBD1 is a possible D gene (6 bases). Trimming pared 2 bases from V and 5 bases from J, leaving 7 bases between. Germline-derived CDR1 and CDR2 are KGHSH and LQKENI. This CDR3 spans 13 amino acids. The CDR3 DNA is TGTGCCAGCTCACCAGGACAGCATCAGCCCCAGCATTTT. Protein product: CASSPGQHQPQHF.

The gene calls are TRBV18 and TRBJ2-1; TRBD1 agrees at 9 bases. Trimming removed 5 bases from V and 6 bases from J; junction bases left unmatched: 20. CDR3 size: 19 residues. Germline-derived CDR1 and CDR2 are KGHSH and LQKENI. The CDR3 region has the DNA TGTGCCAGCTCATTAACGGGACAGGGTTTTAAGGATTATCCCAATGAGCAGTTCTTC. Its translation is CASSLTGQGFKDYPNEQFF.

V is TRBV29-1 and J is TRBJ1-2, with TRBD1 as a possible D gene (6 bases). Germline V gene data show CDR1 as SQVTM and CDR2 as ANQGSEA. The length of the CDR3 is 13 residues. V lost 7 bases and J lost 7, with 19 bases in between. As DNA, the CDR3 is TGCAGCGCAACATCGGTGGGGGCACCTGGCTACACCTTC. Protein: CSATSVGAPGYTF.

The chain has TRBV6-5 and TRBJ1-1, with TRBD1 identical over 7 bases. Germline V gene data show CDR1 as MNHEY and CDR2 as SVGAGI. After removal of 6 bases from V and 7 bases from J, the junction contained 5 bases not matched to a gene. The CDR3 has 12 amino acids. The CDR3 region has the DNA TGTGCCAGCAGCCCGGGACAGCGTGAAGCTTTCTTT. It is translated as CASSPGQREAFF.

In nucleotides, the CDR3 is TGTGCCAGTTCGGCGGGACGGAATGAAAAACTGTTTTTT. This translates into CASSAGRNEKLFF. The chain joins TRBV12-1 to TRBJ1-4. TRBV12-1 has pseudogene status. The CDR3 runs to 13 residues.

V is TRBV5-4 and J is TRBJ2-3; D perhaps matches TRBD2 (6 bases). Germline values: CDR1 SGHNT, CDR2 YYREEE (reference sequence). The CDR3 loop spans 13 amino acids. Trimming stripped 4 bases from V and 5 bases from J, with 11 bases between. CDR3 region: CASSPPGGDTQYF. The CDR3 bases are TGTGCCAGCAGCCCCCCCGGGGGAGATACGCAGTATTTT.

The V and J genes are TRBV4-3 and TRBJ2-3; tentative D call: TRBD1 (5 bases). This CDR3 has 15 residues. Trimming removed 1 base from V and 2 bases from J, with 10 bases in between. The germline CDR1 and CDR2 sequences are LGHNA and YSLEER. The CDR3: CASSQGGRVTDTQYF. DNA for the CDR3: TGCGCCAGCAGCCAAGGGGGCCGGGTCACAGATACGCAGTATTTT.

The chain has TRBV5-4 and TRBJ1-3; 7 bases match TRBD1. With 2 bases clipped from V and 0 bases from J, the junction kept 8 bases outside the gene matches. The CDR3 contains 17 residues. Germline values: CDR1 SGHNT, CDR2 YYREEE (reference sequence). The DNA of the CDR3 is TGTGCCAGCAGCTTAGGGGGGACAGCGAGCTCTGGAAACACCATATATTTT. It specifies CASSLGGTASSGNTIYF.

This chain connects TRBV9 to TRBJ2-2; D might be TRBD1 (6 bases). The CDR3 is 12 residues long. The ends were cut back, 5 bases at V and 6 bases at J, with 8 bases in the middle. Germline V gene lookup returns CDR1 SGDLS and CDR2 YYNGEE. The CDR3 nucleotides are TGTGCCAGCAGACAGGGTGCCGGGGAGCTGTTTTTT. Translated: CASRQGAGELFF.

The chain has TRBV5-6 and TRBJ2-7, with D hard to call. V was shortened by 1 base and J by 6 bases, with 14 bases between the two germline ends. The V gene's germline CDR1 is SGHDT and CDR2 YYEEEE. This CDR3 is built from 14 residues. CDR3 sequence: CASSLYSDKAEQYF. The CDR3 DNA is TGTGCCAGCAGCTTGTACTCCGACAAGGCCGAGCAGTACTTC.

The rearrangement links TRBV15 to TRBJ1-4; TRBD1 agrees at 9 bases. The CDR3 totals 15 residues. Trimming removed 1 base from V and 8 bases from J; junction bases left unmatched: 5. Germline-derived CDR1 and CDR2 are LNHNV and YYDKDF (reference sequence). CDR3 region: CATSRATGQGEKLFF. CDR3 DNA: TGTGCCACCAGCAGAGCGACCGGACAGGGGGAAAAACTGTTTTTT.

This rearrangement joins TRBV7-2 to TRBJ2-4, with D uncertain. Between the trimmed V and J ends, which lost 0 bases and 11 bases, there was a span of 14 bases. This CDR3 contains 14 residues. Germline V lookup: CDR1 SGHTA, CDR2 FQGNSA. The CDR3 nucleotides read TGTGCCAGCAGCTTAGCTAACGCGGAAACCGTTCAGTACTTC. It codes for CASSLANAETVQYF.

J is TRBJ1-2 and V is TRBV7-2; D perhaps matches TRBD1 (5 bases). The germline V and J ends were trimmed by 3 bases and 4 bases, with 6 bases remaining between them. The CDR3 spans 12 residues. In germline, CDR1 is SGHTA, CDR2 FQGNSA. This CDR3 is CASSLDTYGYTF. The CDR3 DNA sequence: TGTGCCAGCAGCTTGGACACCTATGGCTACACCTTC.

This clone was counted between two and nine times. The chain joins TRBV11-2 to TRBJ2-1, with 9 bases fitting TRBD2. Per germline, CDR1 SGHAT and CDR2 FQNNGV. V was clipped by 5 bases and J by 8 bases; unmatched bases: 10. The CDR3 totals 15 residues. The chain's CDR3 is CASSLGLASRHEQFF. CDR3 in DNA: TGTGCCAGCAGCCTGGGACTAGCATCTAGGCATGAGCAGTTCTTC. Full variable domain (missing parts from reference TRBV11-2 and TRBJ2-1): EAGVAQSPRYKIIEKRQSVAFWCNPISGHATLYWYQQILGQGPKLLIQFQNNGVVDDSQLPKDRFSAERLKGVDSTLKIQPAKLEDSAVYLCASSLGLASRHEQFFGPGTRLTVL.

This rearrangement joins TRBV7-9 to TRBJ1-2; the D is unclear. The CDR3 has 13 amino acids. Trimming took off 0 bases at V and 6 bases at J, with 8 bases between the two ends. Germline values: CDR1 SEHNR, CDR2 FQNEAQ (reference sequence). The CDR3 protein is CASSLAWPDGYTF. The DNA of the CDR3 is TGTGCCAGCAGCTTAGCGTGGCCCGATGGCTACACCTTC.

V and J are TRBV29-1 and TRBJ1-5; D is unclear. Germline V CDR1 and CDR2: SQVTM, ANQGSEA. V was cut by 7 bases and J by 5 bases, with 15 bases left in between. The CDR3 is 13 residues long. The CDR3 nucleotides are TGCAGCGGCAGGACGGGCGGGGATCAGCCCCAGCATTTT. It codes for CSGRTGGDQPQHF.

CDR3 region: CASSPGQRDTEAFF. The CDR3 DNA follows: TGTGCCAGCAGCCCCGGACAGCGCGATACTGAAGCTTTCTTT. The gene calls are TRBV5-4 and TRBJ1-1; TRBD1 is a possible D gene (6 bases). The CDR3 is 14 residues long. The V gene's germline CDR1 is SGHNT and CDR2 YYREEE (reference sequence). V lost 4 bases and J lost 5, with 15 bases in between.

There are a few counts of this clone. This chain joins TRBV11-2 and TRBJ2-7; D is perhaps TRBD2 (6 bases). Germline lookup yields CDR1 SGHAT and CDR2 FQNNGV. The V gene lost 5 bases and the J gene lost 4 bases, with 6 bases spanning the gap. This CDR3 contains 11 residues. The CDR3 region is CASSRGYEQYF. DNA of the CDR3: TGTGCCAGCAGCCGGGGGTACGAGCAGTACTTC.

This chain joins TRBV10-3 and TRBJ1-2, with TRBD1 identical over 8 bases. The length of the CDR3 is 14 residues. CDR1 and CDR2 from the germline V gene are ENHRY and SYGVKD. After removal of 6 bases from V and 4 bases from J, the junction contained 7 bases not matched to a gene. The CDR3 region has the DNA TGTGCCATCAGGCAGGGGGCGAACCTCTATGGCTACACCTTC. Protein product: CAIRQGANLYGYTF.

The J gene is TRBJ2-7, the V gene TRBV4-3; 7 bases are shared with TRBD2. CDR3 size: 15 residues. Looked up from germline, CDR1 is LGHNA and CDR2 is YSLEER. After removal of 1 base from V and 1 base from J, the junction contained 4 bases not matched to a gene. CDR3 residues: CASSQAGGGSYEQYF. CDR3 bases: TGCGCCAGCAGCCAAGCTGGGGGGGGGTCCTACGAGCAGTACTTC.

This chain connects TRBV5-1 to TRBJ2-7; TRBD2 agrees at 14 bases. CDR3 size: 19 residues. Germline V gene sequence: CDR1 SGHRS, CDR2 YFSETQ. V was pared by 0 bases and J by 1 base, with 9 bases of the junction left unmatched. CDR3 sequence reads: CASSLGTSGRPGGSYEQYF. The CDR3 bases are TGCGCCAGCAGCTTGGGGACTAGCGGGAGGCCGGGCGGTTCCTACGAGCAGTACTTC.

The chain employs TRBV7-8 and TRBJ2-6, with a weak D call TRBD2 (5 bases). Germline lookup yields CDR1 SGHVS and CDR2 FQNEAQ. With 5 bases removed from V and 4 bases from J, the gap between germline ends came to 9 bases. This CDR3 has 14 amino acids. The CDR3 protein is CASSPWEGANVLTF. In DNA form, the CDR3 reads TGTGCCAGCAGCCCCTGGGAGGGGGCCAACGTCCTGACTTTC.